This entry concerns a single T cell receptor (beta chain). V was cut by 6 bases and J by 3 bases, with 19 bases left in between. CDR3 length equals 15 residues. CDR1 and CDR2 from the germline V gene are SGHRS and YFSETQ. Clones were sequenced by immunoSEQ multiplex PCR, and TCRdb holds only the in-frame ones, with some missing. The sample lists some 240,000 clones, about 87% occurring once. The data belong to a study of blood T cell repertoires in COVID-19. About the research overall: COVID-19 samples collected from the United States, Italy and Spain covered acute and convalescent phases.

Categorization into cohorts depended on clinical history that participants reported. The chain combines TRBV5-1 with TRBJ2-7; a weak D match, TRBD1 (5 bases). The sequence was collected from a woman in her 40s who had been exposed to COVID-19. Sequenced material: PBMCs or T cells enriched from blood (not recorded which). CDR3 amino acids: CASTLGPGLDYEQYF. CDR3 coding DNA: TGCGCCAGCACCCTGGGGCCAGGCCTCGACTACGAGCAGTACTTC.